These 19 T cell receptor beta chains were sequenced from one sample in a study of T cells in Graves' hyperthyroidism and ophthalmopathy. RNA transcripts provided the source from which TCR beta CDR3 regions were amplified. The primer set for the first-round RT-PCR of the TCR CDR3 was HTBI. TCRdb analysed the multiplex PCR reads with MiXCR anew, one entry per CDR3 protein. The sample includes 450,000 to 550,000 distinct CDR3 sequences, roughly 25% of them seen just once. The sample taken for sequencing was blood. The receptors originated from a woman aged 25 to 39 with Graves' ophthalmopathy.

This clonotype was observed a few times. The V call is TRBV6-1, the J call TRBJ2-2; D tentatively fits TRBD1 or TRBD2 (5 bases each). This CDR3 contains 16 residues. Germline-derived CDR1 and CDR2 are MNHNS and SASEGT. Trimming cost V 9 bases and J 4 bases, with 21 bases left between them. The CDR3 protein is CASCRGVAESTGELFF. As DNA, the CDR3 is TGTGCCAGTTGTAGGGGAGTGGCGGAAAGCACCGGGGAGCTGTTTTTT.

This clonotype was observed many times. The chain recombines TRBV27 with TRBJ1-5; 7 positions match TRBD1. The CDR3 length is 14 residues. Germline V gene data show CDR1 as MNHEY and CDR2 as SMNVEV (reference sequence). Trimming cost V 2 bases and J 5 bases; bases outside gene matches: 3. DNA for the CDR3: TGTGCCAGCAGTTTACTCAGGGGGGATCAGCCCCAGCATTTT. Translating it yields CASSLLRGDQPQHF.

This clonotype was counted at least ten times. The chain carries TRBV6-1 and TRBJ1-5; 7 bases match TRBD1. From germline, CDR1 is MNHNS and CDR2 SASEGT. Losses at the gene ends were 5 bases for V and 3 bases for J; bases not matched to a gene: 10. The CDR3 extends over 16 amino acids. The CDR3 reads CASSISRDSHNQPQHF. CDR3 nucleotides: TGTGCCAGCAGTATATCCCGGGACAGTCACAATCAGCCCCAGCATTTT.

The chain carries TRBV30 and TRBJ1-5; tentative D call: TRBD1 (5 bases). This CDR3 contains 13 residues. Looked up from germline, CDR1 is GTSNPN and CDR2 is SVGIG (reference sequence). Trimming stripped 3 bases from V and 1 base from J, with 7 bases between. In DNA, the CDR3 is TGTGCCTGGAGCCGGGGCAGCAATCAGCCCCAGCATTTT. Its translation is CAWSRGSNQPQHF.

Many counts were recorded for this clonotype. This chain joins TRBV10-3 and TRBJ1-1; no reliable D call. The germline V gene encodes CDR1 ENHRY and CDR2 SYGVKD. Between the trimmed V and J ends, which lost 8 bases and 1 base, there was a span of 14 bases. This CDR3 has 14 residues. CDR3 coding DNA: TGTGCCATCGGTCCAGAAAATGAGAACACTGAAGCTTTCTTT. Amino acid sequence: CAIGPENENTEAFF.

The rearrangement links TRBV7-8 to TRBJ2-6; TRBD2 aligns across 10 bases. V was clipped by 6 bases and J by 1 base; unmatched bases: 9. CDR3 length: 18 residues. Germline loops: CDR1 SGHVS, CDR2 FQNEAQ. The CDR3 DNA reads as TGTGCCAGCAGGGACCGACTAGCGGGTCCATCTGGGGCCAACGTCCTGACTTTC. Its protein is CASRDRLAGPSGANVLTF.

This rearrangement joins TRBV12-3 or TRBV12-4 to TRBJ1-5; TRBD1 is a possible D gene (6 bases). Trimming pared 3 bases from V and 5 bases from J, leaving 11 bases between. CDR3 size: 14 residues. The CDR3 coding sequence is TGTGCCAGCAGTTTCGCAGGGGCCCATCAGCCCCAGCATTTT. It is translated as CASSFAGAHQPQHF.

This clonotype came up many times. This rearrangement joins TRBV29-1 to TRBJ1-1; possible D gene TRBD1, 5 bases. Germline values: CDR1 SQVTM, CDR2 ANQGSEA. The CDR3 spans 12 residues. Trimming took off 6 bases at V and 4 bases at J, with 12 bases between the two ends. CDR3 sequence reads: CSVLQGATEAFF. For the CDR3, the DNA is TGCAGCGTATTGCAGGGCGCCACTGAAGCTTTCTTT.

This clonotype was counted many times. V and J are TRBV20-1 and TRBJ1-2; unclear D gene. CDR3 length equals 14 residues. From germline, CDR1 is DFQATT and CDR2 SNEGSKA (reference sequence). V shed 4 bases and J shed 4 bases, with 16 bases lying between them. The CDR3 DNA is TGCAGTGCTATCCAGATGGGTCGGGGCTATGGCTACACCTTC. It codes for CSAIQMGRGYGYTF.

V gene TRBV6-1 combines with J gene TRBJ1-6, with TRBD1 matching over 7 bases. V lost 3 bases and J lost 3; bases outside the gene matches: 14. This CDR3 is built from 19 residues. Looked up from germline, CDR1 is MNHNS and CDR2 is SASEGT. The CDR3 reads CASSDTWPGQNNYNSPLHF. Here the CDR3 DNA reads TGTGCCAGCAGTGATACCTGGCCGGGACAGAACAACTATAATTCACCCCTCCACTTT.

At least ten counts were recorded for this clonotype. The V gene is TRBV6-1, the J gene TRBJ1-2; D is undetermined. This CDR3 is 12 amino acids long. V lost 3 bases to trimming and J lost 8 bases, with 10 bases between them. Germline CDR1 reads MNHNS; CDR2 reads SASEGT. The CDR3 DNA reads as TGTGCCAGCAGTGATGAAGGGCCCGGCTACACCTTC. This gives the protein CASSDEGPGYTF.

The chain employs TRBV19 and TRBJ1-1; no reliable D call. There are 14 residues in the CDR3. The germline V and J ends were trimmed by 3 bases and 0 bases, with 8 bases remaining between them. Germline loops: CDR1 LNHDA, CDR2 SQIVND (reference sequence). The CDR3 sequence is CASSISLLNTEAFF. CDR3 coding DNA: TGTGCCAGTAGTATTTCGCTCCTGAACACTGAAGCTTTCTTT.

This clonotype was counted many times. The chain uses TRBV29-1 and TRBJ2-7, with D perhaps TRBD1 (5 bases). The germline gives CDR1 SQVTM, CDR2 ANQGSEA. The ends were cut back, 5 bases at V and 7 bases at J, with 15 bases in the middle. The CDR3 totals 12 residues. CDR3 loop: CSVRSDRFEQYF. The CDR3 region has the DNA TGCAGCGTTCGTTCCGACAGATTTGAGCAGTACTTC.

There are many counts of this clonotype. The gene calls are TRBV24-1 and TRBJ2-5, with D possibly called TRBD1 or TRBD2 (5 bases each). V lost 4 bases to trimming and J lost 2 bases, with 13 bases between them. CDR1 and CDR2 (germline): KGHDR, SFDVKD. The CDR3 is made up of 15 amino acids. CDR3 residues: CATSDPRGLQETQYF. As DNA, the CDR3 is TGTGCCACCAGTGACCCACGGGGCCTTCAAGAGACCCAGTACTTC.

This clonotype was detected a few times. The chain carries TRBV13 and TRBJ1-2; D gene ambiguous. V lost 0 bases and J 2 bases, leaving 10 bases between the germline ends. CDR3 length equals 15 residues. Germline CDR1 reads PRHDT; CDR2 reads FYEKMQ (reference sequence). CDR3 nucleotides: TGTGCCAGCAGCTTAGGGTGGAGGGAGAACTATGGCTACACCTTC. Residues: CASSLGWRENYGYTF.

The chain links TRBV6-2 or TRBV6-3 to TRBJ1-2; tentatively, D is TRBD1 (6 bases). The V end was cut by 5 bases, the J end by 0 bases, with 22 bases between. Germline V gene sequence: CDR1 MNHEY, CDR2 SVGEGT. The CDR3 runs to 18 residues. CDR3 residues: CASSIRVTGARANYGYTF. As DNA, the CDR3 is TGTGCCAGCAGTATCCGGGTGACAGGAGCTAGAGCTAACTATGGCTACACCTTC.

Ten or more counts support this clonotype. The chain uses TRBV4-3 and TRBJ1-2; no definite D call. Germline V lookup: CDR1 LGHNA, CDR2 YSLEER. The V end lost 1 base, the J end lost 3 bases, and 12 bases lay between the germline ends. This CDR3 is built from 15 residues. Written as DNA, the CDR3 is TGCGCCAGCAGCCAAGGCGGAGGGAGCTACTATGGCTACACCTTC. Residues: CASSQGGGSYYGYTF.

The sample holds many counts of this clonotype. This chain joins TRBV6-5 and TRBJ1-1, with a tentative D call TRBD1 (6 bases). The CDR3 totals 15 residues. The ends were cut back, 4 bases at V and 2 bases at J, with 14 bases in the middle. Germline assignment: CDR1 MNHEY and CDR2 SVGAGI. The CDR3 region is CASSWGDRTNTEAFF. CDR3 bases: TGTGCCAGCAGTTGGGGAGACAGGACCAACACTGAAGCTTTCTTT.

The chain uses TRBV6-5 and TRBJ1-1; D gene uncertain. This CDR3 spans 15 amino acids. Germline values: CDR1 MNHEY, CDR2 SVGAGI. V was trimmed by 0 bases and J by 0 bases, leaving 8 bases between them. CDR3 DNA sequence: TGTGCCAGCAGTTACTCCCTTACACTGAACACTGAAGCTTTCTTT. It translates to CASSYSLTLNTEAFF.